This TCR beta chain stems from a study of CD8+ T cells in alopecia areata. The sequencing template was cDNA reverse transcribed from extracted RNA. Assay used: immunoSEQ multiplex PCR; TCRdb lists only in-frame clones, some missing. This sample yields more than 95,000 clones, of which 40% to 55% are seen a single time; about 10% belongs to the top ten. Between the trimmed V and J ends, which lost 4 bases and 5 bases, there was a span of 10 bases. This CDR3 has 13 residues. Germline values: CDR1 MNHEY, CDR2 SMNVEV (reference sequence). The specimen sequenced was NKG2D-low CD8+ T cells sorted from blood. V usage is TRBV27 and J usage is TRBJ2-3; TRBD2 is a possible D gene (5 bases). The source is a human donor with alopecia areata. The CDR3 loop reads CASSSEGVDTQYF. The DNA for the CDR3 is TGTGCCAGCAGTTCAGAGGGTGTAGATACGCAGTATTTT.